The 23 T cell receptor beta chains presented below share a single source sample, sequenced in a study of T cell clonality in common variable immunodeficiency. Assay: immunoSEQ multiplex PCR; the TCRdb copy retains only in-frame clones and omits some. The repertoire consists of approximately 40,000 clones, none detected only once. The sample taken for sequencing was peripheral blood mononuclear cells. Receptors originate from a person aged 18 to 75 in good health.

This clone was seen repeatedly, ten times or more. The CDR3 extends 3 residues past the end of the read, so its final part is completed from the germline J gene. The J gene is TRBJ1-2, the V gene TRBV5-4; tentatively, D is TRBD1 (6 bases). This CDR3 spans 13 amino acids. The V and J ends lost 4 bases and 1 base respectively, with 8 bases between them. Germline V gene data show CDR1 as SGHNT and CDR2 as YYREEE (reference sequence). This CDR3 is CASSAQGNYGYTF. CDR3 DNA, as far as it was read: TGTGCCAGCAGCGCACAGGGTAACTATGGC.

A word on this clone: The CDR3 is cut off 3 residues early in the read; its end comes from the germline J gene. The chain recombines TRBV7-2 with TRBJ1-6, with a tentative D call TRBD1 (5 bases). The CDR3 spans 17 residues. Germline values: CDR1 SGHTA, CDR2 FQGNSA. CDR3 DNA, as far as it was read: TGTGCAAGTCGCTTAGCGTGTGCAGGGCTGGCGAATTCACCC. Protein sequence: CASRLACAGLANSP. The entire CDR3 protein reads CASRLACAGLANSPLHF.

In its sample, this clone was seen many times. Coverage ceases 3 residues before the CDR3 finishes, and the germline J gene fills in the end. J is TRBJ2-1 and V is TRBV7-9, with 7 bases identical to TRBD1. This CDR3 has 13 amino acids. V was pared by 3 bases and J by 6 bases, with 2 bases of the junction left unmatched. Germline values: CDR1 SEHNR, CDR2 FQNEAQ (reference sequence). The DNA read from the CDR3 is TGTGCCAGCAGCTTGGCAGGGGGCAATGAG. Encoded protein: CASSLAGGNE. In full, the CDR3 is CASSLAGGNEQFF. Using reference TRBV7-9 and TRBJ2-1 for the parts outside the CDR3, the full variable domain is DTGVSQNPRHKITKRGQNVTFRCDPISEHNRLYWYRQTLGQGPEFLTYFQNEAQLEKSRLLSDRFSAERPKGSFSTLEIQRTEQGDSAMYLCASSLAGGNEQFFGPGTRLTVL.

There are many counts of this clone. Relative to the germline gene, one junction end is altered; a read error may explain this. The part of the CDR3 DNA that was read is TGTGCCAGCAGCGAAGAGACC. Amino acids: CASSEET. The entire CDR3 protein reads CASSEETQYF. This chain joins TRBV2 and TRBJ2-5; D is uncertain. The CDR3 end lies 3 residues beyond the end of the read and is filled in from the germline J gene. This CDR3 has 10 amino acids. Germline values: CDR1 SNHLY, CDR2 FYNNEI.

This clone was found many times. This chain's CDR3 is CASSQDFKDWRGSYEQYF. CDR3 DNA, as far as it was read: TGTGCCAGCAGCCAAGATTTTAAAGACTGGAGAGGCTCCTACGAG. This chain uses TRBV4-2 with TRBJ2-7; D is undetermined. The CDR3 end lies 3 residues beyond the end of the read and is filled in from the germline J gene. CDR3 size: 18 residues. V lost 0 bases to trimming and J lost 0 bases, with 18 bases between them. The germline CDR1 and CDR2 sequences are LGHNA and YNFKEQ.

This clone was found many times. The CDR3 end is not reached by the read, which stops 3 residues before it; the germline J gene fills it in. V usage is TRBV7-9 and J usage is TRBJ2-5; D might be TRBD1 (5 bases). V shed 0 bases and J shed 0 bases, with 8 bases lying between them. The V gene's germline CDR1 is SEHNR and CDR2 FQNEAQ (reference sequence). The CDR3 contains 15 residues. The CDR3 DNA, read in part, is TGTGCCAGCAGCTTAGCGCTAGGGGACCAAGAGACC. Translating it yields CASSLALGDQET. The full CDR3 sequence reads CASSLALGDQETQYF.

The table lists this clone with many counts. The DNA ends 3 residues before the CDR3 does, and the rest of the CDR3 is filled in from the germline J gene. This rearrangement joins TRBV20-1 to TRBJ2-2; TRBD2 matches at 9 bases. CDR3 length equals 17 residues. Germline CDR1 is DFQATT and CDR2 is SNEGSKA (reference sequence). Losses at the gene ends were 0 bases for V and 5 bases for J; bases not matched to a gene: 10. The sequenced part of the CDR3 DNA is TGCAGTGCTAGAGATCTTTCTAGCGGGGCGGGAACCGGGGAG. This codes for CSARDLSSGAGTGE. The CDR3 reads in full as CSARDLSSGAGTGELFF.

This clone came up a few times. The CDR3 extends 3 residues past the end of the read, so its final part is completed from the germline J gene. V and J are TRBV5-4 and TRBJ2-5; 7 bases fit TRBD1. The CDR3 runs to 13 residues. Germline CDR1 SGHNT, CDR2 YYREEE (reference sequence). Trimming at V came to 4 bases and at J to 4 bases, leaving 4 bases not matched to a gene. CDR3 DNA, as far as it was read: TGTGCCAGCAGCCGTGGGACAGTAGAGACC. Its protein is CASSRGTVET. The whole CDR3 is CASSRGTVETQYF.

This clone was counted at least ten times. The CDR3 extends 3 residues past the end of the read, so its final part is completed from the germline J gene. The chain combines TRBV20-1 with TRBJ1-1, with TRBD1 identical over 7 bases. V dropped 0 bases and J dropped 3; count of bases not matched to a gene: 4. Per germline, CDR1 DFQATT and CDR2 SNEGSKA (reference sequence). The CDR3 runs to 14 residues. CDR3 DNA (partial): TGCAGTGCTAGAGAGGGGACAGTCGACACTGAA. As protein: CSAREGTVDTE. The complete CDR3 protein is CSAREGTVDTEAFF.

This clone was counted many times. Incomplete CDR3 DNA: TGCAGTGCTAGTGGGGACAGGGGAAGACTCGGGGAG. Encoded protein: CSASGDRGRLGE. The CDR3 as a whole reads CSASGDRGRLGELFF. The chain has TRBV20-1 and TRBJ2-2; the match to TRBD1 covers 10 bases. The missing CDR3 end, 3 residues past where the read stops, is filled in from the germline J gene. Germline-derived CDR1 and CDR2 are DFQATT and SNEGSKA (reference sequence). With 3 bases clipped from V and 7 bases from J, the junction kept 8 bases outside the gene matches. This CDR3 has 15 residues.

This clone was observed at least ten times. The DNA ends 3 residues before the CDR3 does, and the rest of the CDR3 is filled in from the germline J gene. This chain uses TRBV20-1 with TRBJ2-7; 11 bases align to TRBD2. Trimming cost V 6 bases and J 2 bases; bases outside gene matches: 6. The CDR3 is 14 residues long. Per the germline V gene, CDR1 is DFQATT and CDR2 is SNEGSKA (reference sequence). The sequenced CDR3 bases are TGCAGTGCCTCTTCTAGCGGGGGGACCTACGAG. This gives the protein CSASSSGGTYE. The full-length CDR3 reads as CSASSSGGTYEQYF.

This clone was detected ten times or more. Read data end 3 residues before the CDR3 end; the end is taken from the germline J gene. The V gene is TRBV6-2 or TRBV6-3, the J gene TRBJ1-2; maybe TRBD1 (5 bases). Trimming shortened V by 0 bases and J by 6 bases, and 8 bases separated the two germline ends. CDR1 MNHEY and CDR2 SVGEGT come from the germline V gene. This CDR3 is 13 amino acids long. The CDR3 DNA, read in part, is TGTGCCAGCAGTTACTCGGGCAGGGATGGC. Translating it yields CASSYSGRDG. The entire CDR3 protein reads CASSYSGRDGYTF.

This clone was seen many times. Germline is not matched at one junction end, which may reflect a read error. The observed sequence ends 3 residues before the CDR3 terminus, with the missing tail filled in from the germline J gene. The V call is TRBV4-2, the J call TRBJ2-2, with 11 bases aligning to TRBD1. Germline CDR1 reads LGHNA; CDR2 reads YNFKEQ. The length of the CDR3 is 16 residues. Partial CDR3 DNA: TGCGCCAGCAGCCCGCGGACAGGGGGCAACACCGGGGAG. Its translation is CASSPRTGGNTGE. The whole CDR3 protein is CASSPRTGGNTGELFF.

This clone was seen repeatedly, ten times or more. The CDR3 end is not reached by the read, which stops 3 residues before it; the germline J gene fills it in. The chain combines TRBV20-1 with TRBJ1-4, with a possible D match to TRBD1 (5 bases). The CDR3 spans 13 residues. CDR1 and CDR2 from the germline V gene are DFQATT and SNEGSKA (reference sequence). Trimming took off 2 bases at V and 5 bases at J, with 9 bases between the two ends. CDR3 protein: CSARLGGNEKLFF. CDR3 DNA, as far as it was read: TGCAGTGCTAGATTGGGGGGGAATGAAAAA.

This clone showed up many times. The DNA read from the CDR3 is TGTGCCATCAGTGCTTGGACAGGGAACGAGCCCTTAAACACC. Amino acid sequence: CAISAWTGNEPLNT. The whole CDR3 protein reads CAISAWTGNEPLNTIYF. V gene TRBV10-3 combines with J gene TRBJ1-3, with 8 bases aligning to TRBD1. From the germline J gene comes the end of the CDR3, since the read stops 3 residues before it. Germline values: CDR1 ENHRY, CDR2 SYGVKD. This CDR3 is built from 17 residues. V was pared by 4 bases and J by 6 bases, with 14 bases of the junction left unmatched.

In its sample, this clone was seen many times. The CDR3 end lies 3 residues beyond the end of the read and is filled in from the germline J gene. V gene TRBV12-3 or TRBV12-4 combines with J gene TRBJ1-5; TRBD1 matches 8 bases. With 5 bases clipped from V and 6 bases from J, the junction kept 6 bases outside the gene matches. The CDR3 is 14 amino acids. The CDR3 DNA, read in part, is TGTGCCAGCAGTCGGACAGGGACGAGTCAGCCC. Encoded protein: CASSRTGTSQP. The entire CDR3 protein is CASSRTGTSQPQHF.

This clone has at least ten counts. Sequencing ends 3 residues short of the CDR3 end; the germline J gene provides the rest. V and J are TRBV30 and TRBJ1-1; D ambiguous. The length of the CDR3 is 17 residues. Trimming took 0 bases from V and 2 from J, leaving 19 bases between them. CDR1 is GTSNPN, CDR2 SVGIG, per germline (reference sequence). CDR3 sequence reads: CAWSVLGSPLVNTEAFF. The sequenced CDR3 bases are TGTGCCTGGAGTGTACTAGGGAGCCCCCTTGTCAACACTGAA.

Details on this clone: The read comes to an end 3 residues before the CDR3 does, leaving the germline J gene to fill in the end. V usage is TRBV11-2 and J usage is TRBJ1-1, with 12 bases lining up with TRBD1. J was trimmed by 7 bases and V by 5 bases; bases with no gene match: 8. Germline V gene data show CDR1 as SGHAT and CDR2 as FQNNGV. The CDR3 covers 15 residues. This CDR3 reads CASSNRDRGRSEAFF. The sequenced part of the CDR3 DNA is TGTGCCAGCAGCAACCGGGACAGGGGGCGTAGTGAA.

This clone was found many times. The CDR3 end is not reached by the read, which stops 3 residues before it; the germline J gene fills it in. The rearrangement links TRBV5-1 to TRBJ2-7, with 7 bases lining up with TRBD2. The CDR3 contains 13 residues. CDR1 and CDR2 (germline): SGHRS, YFSETQ. The V segment lost 2 bases and the J segment 4 bases; nucleotides outside the gene matches: 3. The CDR3 bases that were read are TGCGCCAGCAGCTTCGGGGGGAGTTACGAG. The encoded protein is CASSFGGSYE. The entire CDR3 protein reads CASSFGGSYEQYF. The variable domain in full, with the rest retrieved from reference TRBV5-1 and TRBJ2-7, is KAGVTQTPRYLIKTRGQQVTLSCSPISGHRSVSWYQQTPGQGLQFLFEYFSETQRNKGNFPGRFSGRQFSNSRSEMNVSTLELGDSALYLCASSFGGSYEQYFGPGTRLTVT.

This clone was observed many times. From the germline J gene comes the end of the CDR3, since the read stops 3 residues before it. V usage is TRBV20-1 and J usage is TRBJ2-7; D gene unclear. CDR3 length equals 13 residues. Germline CDR1 is DFQATT and CDR2 is SNEGSKA (reference sequence). V shed 2 bases and J shed 2 bases, with 10 bases lying between them. CDR3: CSARSTDAYEQYF. CDR3 DNA (partial): TGCAGTGCTAGATCTACAGACGCCTACGAG.

This clone occurred many times. This CDR3 is CASSDQGVWSPLHF. The part of the CDR3 DNA that was read is TGCGCCAGCAGTGATCAGGGAGTATGGTCACCC. The chain has TRBV5-1 and TRBJ1-6; D may be TRBD1 (5 bases). The read halts 3 residues ahead of the CDR3 end, with the missing end drawn from the germline J gene. This CDR3 has 14 residues. The V and J ends lost 5 bases and 10 bases respectively, with 16 bases between them. The V gene's germline CDR1 is SGHRS and CDR2 YFSETQ.

In this sample, this clone turned up many times. The observed sequence ends 3 residues before the CDR3 terminus, with the missing tail filled in from the germline J gene. The chain employs TRBV5-1 and TRBJ1-5; TRBD1 might be the D (5 bases). CDR3 length equals 13 residues. Germline CDR1 SGHRS, CDR2 YFSETQ. V shed 4 bases and J shed 6 bases, with 11 bases lying between them. CDR3 DNA, as far as it was read: TGCGCCAGCAGCCAGGAGGGGTCTCAGCCC. It is translated as CASSQEGSQP. The entire CDR3 protein reads CASSQEGSQPQHF. Together with reference TRBV5-1 and TRBJ1-5, the CDR3 gives the full variable domain: KAGVTQTPRYLIKTRGQQVTLSCSPISGHRSVSWYQQTPGQGLQFLFEYFSETQRNKGNFPGRFSGRQFSNSRSEMNVSTLELGDSALYLCASSQEGSQPQHFGDGTRLSIL.

This clone showed up many times. Coverage ceases 3 residues before the CDR3 finishes, and the germline J gene fills in the end. The chain combines TRBV30 with TRBJ1-1; the D is unclear. Germline loops: CDR1 GTSNPN, CDR2 SVGIG (reference sequence). Deletions cut 3 bases from V and 7 bases from J, with 15 bases between. This CDR3 is built from 13 residues. The CDR3 loop reads CAWRTPAASEAFF. CDR3 DNA, as far as it was read: TGTGCCTGGAGGACTCCGGCGGCCAGTGAA.